This T cell receptor (beta chain) was recorded in a study of T cells after yellow fever vaccination. Whole-study context: Preparation of fractions with low cell numbers was performed using SMART-Seq v4 Ultra Low Input.

TCRdb processed the 5' RACE reads anew with MiXCR; each CDR3 protein has one entry. The data hold 200,000 to 250,000 distinct CDR3 sequences, with more than 3% observed a single time. This clonotype originated in a man between 18 and 35 years old who received the YFV17D yellow fever vaccine. The sequences come from CD4+ T cells sorted from PBMCs, collected 10 days after the yellow fever booster vaccination.

DNA of the CDR3: TGTGCCAGCCTCCGGCTAAGGGTGGGGCAGAGCACAGATACGCAGTATTTT. Its translation: CASLRLRVGQSTDTQYF. This chain connects TRBV6-2 or TRBV6-3 to TRBJ2-3; tentative D call: TRBD1 (5 bases). The length of the CDR3 is 17 residues. Deletions cut 8 bases from V and 0 bases from J, with 21 bases between. Germline CDR1 reads MNHEY; CDR2 reads SVGEGT.